These 32 T cell receptor beta chains came from one sample sequenced in a study of cytomegalovirus exposure and HLA in healthy donors. The PCR ran on 60 Vbeta and 13 Jbeta primers. Produced via immunoSEQ multiplex PCR; TCRdb's table is partial and in-frame only. Among 150,000 to 200,000 clones listed, 70% to 80% were seen once. The source material was PBMCs. The receptor source for this set is a man between 18 and 35 years old in good health and CMV-seropositive.

The rearrangement links TRBV18 to TRBJ2-7; TRBD1 matches 10 bases. V trimming: 3 bases; J trimming: 7 bases; junction bases outside the gene matches: 9. The CDR3 has 15 residues. Looked up from germline, CDR1 is KGHSH and CDR2 is LQKENI. The CDR3 spells CASSPTGTGVQEQYF. The CDR3 DNA sequence: TGTGCCAGCTCACCGACCGGGACAGGGGTTCAAGAGCAGTACTTC.

This rearrangement joins TRBV18 to TRBJ2-7; a weak D match, TRBD1 (6 bases). The CDR3 covers 16 residues. V was clipped by 0 bases and J by 3 bases, with 15 bases between them. In germline, CDR1 is KGHSH, CDR2 LQKENI. The CDR3 sequence: CASSPPEVQGFYEQYF. CDR3 DNA: TGTGCCAGCTCACCACCTGAGGTACAGGGATTCTACGAGCAGTACTTC.

J is TRBJ2-3 and V is TRBV9; 7 bases map to TRBD2. V was clipped by 4 bases and J by 1 base; unmatched bases: 6. Germline values: CDR1 SGDLS, CDR2 YYNGEE. This CDR3 has 15 residues. This CDR3 reads CASSFSGGGTDTQYF. CDR3 nucleotides: TGTGCCAGCAGCTTTAGTGGGGGGGGCACAGATACGCAGTATTTT.

The rearrangement links TRBV7-9 to TRBJ1-5, with TRBD1 as a possible D gene (6 bases). Germline-derived CDR1 and CDR2 are SEHNR and FQNEAQ (reference sequence). V dropped 5 bases and J dropped 2 bases, with 13 bases sitting between them. This CDR3 region has 15 residues. Here the CDR3 reads CASSPGGPGNQPQHF. The CDR3 DNA reads as TGTGCCAGCAGCCCTGGGGGCCCAGGCAATCAGCCCCAGCATTTT. Variable domain in full (rest from reference TRBV7-9 and TRBJ1-5): DTGVSQNPRHKITKRGQNVTFRCDPISEHNRLYWYRQTLGQGPEFLTYFQNEAQLEKSRLLSDRFSAERPKGSFSTLEIQRTEQGDSAMYLCASSPGGPGNQPQHFGDGTRLSIL.

The J gene is TRBJ2-5, the V gene TRBV7-8, with 8 positions matching TRBD2. With 11 bases clipped from V and 4 bases from J, the junction kept 9 bases outside the gene matches. The CDR3 is 13 residues long. Germline V gives CDR1 SGHVS, CDR2 FQNEAQ. The CDR3 bases are TGTGCCGACGGGGGGGGGCCTAGAGAGACCCAGTACTTC. It yields the protein CADGGGPRETQYF.

The V call is TRBV5-1, the J call TRBJ1-1; perhaps TRBD1 as D (6 bases). The germline CDR1 and CDR2 sequences are SGHRS and YFSETQ. The CDR3 runs 14 residues. The V end lost 4 bases, the J end lost 4 bases, and 14 bases lay between the germline ends. The CDR3 here is CASSRIVGGTEAFF. Written as DNA, the CDR3 is TGCGCCAGCAGCCGGATAGTAGGGGGCACTGAAGCTTTCTTT.

CDR3: CAWSSGETHNEQFF. In nucleotides, the CDR3 is TGTGCCTGGAGTAGCGGGGAAACGCACAATGAGCAGTTCTTC. The chain has TRBV30 and TRBJ2-1; 7 bases are shared with TRBD2. V dropped 2 bases and J dropped 5; count of bases not matched to a gene: 6. The CDR3 covers 14 residues. The germline V gene encodes CDR1 GTSNPN and CDR2 SVGIG (reference sequence).

V and J are TRBV30 and TRBJ1-2; D possibly corresponds to TRBD1 (5 bases). This CDR3 is built from 11 residues. V lost 1 base, J lost 7 bases, and 7 bases lay in between. CDR1 and CDR2 from the germline V gene are GTSNPN and SVGIG (reference sequence). For the CDR3, the DNA is TGTGCCTGGAGTGGGAGGGGTGGCTACACCTTC. Its translation: CAWSGRGGYTF.

The chain is built from TRBV5-6 and TRBJ1-4; TRBD1 matches at 9 bases. CDR3 size: 16 residues. Trimming cost V 5 bases and J 5 bases; bases outside gene matches: 10. CDR1 and CDR2 from the germline V gene are SGHDT and YYEEEE. CDR3 bases: TGTGCCAGCAGTATCGGGCCCGGGACAGGGAATGAAAAACTGTTTTTT. Translated, it gives CASSIGPGTGNEKLFF.

This clone was seen only once. The chain combines TRBV7-9 with TRBJ2-1, with 7 nucleotides matching TRBD1. CDR1 SEHNR and CDR2 FQNEAQ come from the germline V gene (reference sequence). Trimming took 5 bases from V and 2 from J; bases not matched to a gene: 15. There are 18 residues in the CDR3. CDR3 sequence reads: CASSTTHSKDRAYNEQFF. The CDR3 DNA sequence: TGTGCCAGCAGCACTACTCACTCTAAAGACAGGGCCTACAATGAGCAGTTCTTC.

With respect to this clone: Other DNA sequences in the sample encode the same CDR3. V and J are TRBV9 and TRBJ2-7; TRBD1 aligns across 7 bases. V gave up 0 bases and J gave up 3 bases; unmatched junction bases: 3. The germline V gene encodes CDR1 SGDLS and CDR2 YYNGEE. This CDR3 is built from 14 residues. CDR3 in amino acids: CASSVGQGNYEQYF. CDR3 nucleotide sequence: TGTGCCAGCAGCGTAGGACAGGGTAACTACGAGCAGTACTTC.

The rearrangement links TRBV29-1 to TRBJ2-7; 7 bases are shared with TRBD1. The CDR3 is made up of 12 amino acids. The germline V gene encodes CDR1 SQVTM and CDR2 ANQGSEA. With V trimmed by 5 bases and J by 1 base, 2 bases remained unmatched. The CDR3 nucleotides are TGCAGCGTTCAGACAGGGTCCTACGAGCAGTACTTC. Its translation: CSVQTGSYEQYF.

The J gene is TRBJ2-7, the V gene TRBV6-5, with 11 bases that match TRBD2. Losses at the gene ends were 2 bases for V and 1 base for J; bases not matched to a gene: 4. The CDR3 runs 16 residues. Germline CDR1 is MNHEY and CDR2 is SVGAGI. CDR3 sequence: CASSYTGTSGSYEQYF. The CDR3 DNA sequence: TGTGCCAGCAGTTACACCGGGACTAGCGGTTCCTACGAGCAGTACTTC.

The chain is built from TRBV7-6 and TRBJ2-2; 11 bases align to TRBD1. The CDR3 totals 15 residues. V gave up 7 bases and J gave up 2 bases; unmatched junction bases: 3. Germline-derived CDR1 and CDR2 are SGHVS and FNYEAQ. The CDR3 sequence is CASKRTGGNTGELFF. Here the CDR3 DNA reads TGTGCCAGCAAGAGGACAGGGGGCAACACCGGGGAGCTGTTTTTT.

This chain uses TRBV11-2 with TRBJ2-5; D remains ambiguous. V was trimmed by 1 base and J by 1 base, leaving 7 bases between them. This CDR3 region has 14 residues. Per germline, CDR1 SGHAT and CDR2 FQNNGV. CDR3: CASSLGRIQETQYF. The CDR3 DNA sequence: TGTGCCAGCAGCTTAGGGCGGATCCAAGAGACCCAGTACTTC.

The V and J genes are TRBV6-1 and TRBJ1-2, with TRBD1 matching over 7 bases. V lost 7 bases to trimming and J lost 4 bases; unmatched junction nucleotides: 6. Germline V lookup: CDR1 MNHNS, CDR2 SASEGT. The CDR3 is made up of 13 amino acids. The CDR3 sequence is CASMRDSPYGYTF. The CDR3 region has the DNA TGTGCCAGCATGCGGGACAGTCCCTATGGCTACACCTTC.

The V call is TRBV28, the J call TRBJ1-2; 7 bases are shared with TRBD1. Trimming removed 5 bases from V and 2 bases from J; junction bases left unmatched: 5. Germline V gives CDR1 MDHEN, CDR2 SYDVKM. CDR3 length equals 14 residues. CDR3 sequence: CASSPPTGNYGYTF. Written as DNA, the CDR3 is TGTGCCAGCAGTCCGCCGACAGGGAACTATGGCTACACCTTC.

The genes are TRBV10-3 and TRBJ1-1, with D maybe TRBD1 (5 bases). The germline V and J ends were trimmed by 6 bases and 2 bases, with 13 bases remaining between them. CDR1 and CDR2 from the germline V gene are ENHRY and SYGVKD. CDR3 length: 14 amino acids. CDR3 sequence: CAIRAGRDNTEAFF. Here the CDR3 DNA reads TGTGCCATCAGGGCGGGGAGGGACAACACTGAAGCTTTCTTT.

The count of this clone is one. This chain joins TRBV2 and TRBJ1-2; D is possibly TRBD1 (6 bases). The CDR3 loop spans 12 amino acids. The V gene lost 5 bases and the J gene lost 4 bases, with 8 bases spanning the gap. The germline V gene has CDR1 SNHLY and CDR2 FYNNEI. The CDR3 coding sequence is TGTGCCAGCAGTTTGACAGGCTATGGCTACACCTTC. Its protein product is CASSLTGYGYTF.

The chain joins TRBV9 to TRBJ2-7; 9 bases are a match to TRBD1. Germline V gene sequence: CDR1 SGDLS, CDR2 YYNGEE. The V segment lost 4 bases and the J segment 4 bases; nucleotides outside the gene matches: 6. This CDR3 region has 14 residues. Here the CDR3 reads CASSRGDREYEQYF. As DNA, the CDR3 is TGTGCCAGCAGCAGAGGGGACAGGGAATACGAGCAGTACTTC.

The chain uses TRBV19 and TRBJ1-5; D remains unclear. This CDR3 has 17 amino acids. V was trimmed by 6 bases and J by 3 bases, leaving 21 bases between them. Germline assignment: CDR1 LNHDA and CDR2 SQIVND (reference sequence). The chain's CDR3 is CASSPRPRTSVNQPQHF. The CDR3 bases are TGTGCCAGTAGCCCCAGACCCAGGACTAGCGTCAATCAGCCCCAGCATTTT.

The genes are TRBV6-1 and TRBJ1-2; no reliable D call. Germline CDR1 reads MNHNS; CDR2 reads SASEGT. CDR3 length: 15 residues. V was clipped by 1 base and J by 3 bases, with 12 bases between them. The CDR3, as DNA: TGTGCCAGCAGTGAAGACCTGAGTAAAGACTATGGCTACACCTTC. This gives the protein CASSEDLSKDYGYTF.

This clone was picked up one time. This chain connects TRBV6-1 to TRBJ2-2, with 7 bases matching TRBD1. The CDR3 contains 15 residues. V shed 5 bases, J shed 2 bases, and the junction held 5 bases outside the gene matches. Germline lookup yields CDR1 MNHNS and CDR2 SASEGT. DNA for the CDR3: TGTGCCAGCAGTTCCAGGGGGACCAACACCGGGGAGCTGTTTTTT. Protein product: CASSSRGTNTGELFF.

The V gene is TRBV5-1, the J gene TRBJ2-7, with D perhaps matching TRBD1 (5 bases). Trimming removed 0 bases at V and 0 bases at J, with 7 bases between. The CDR3 sequence is 14 residues long. CDR1 and CDR2 (germline): SGHRS, YFSETQ. The CDR3 spells CASSLEGDSYEQYF. CDR3 DNA: TGCGCCAGCAGCTTGGAAGGGGACTCCTACGAGCAGTACTTC.

This clone was detected only a few times. The CDR3 sequence: CASRGGGQGEAFF. The CDR3 bases are TGTGCCAGCAGGGGGGGAGGACAGGGGGAAGCTTTCTTT. The chain recombines TRBV28 with TRBJ1-1; the match to TRBD1 covers 9 bases. Germline-derived CDR1 and CDR2 are MDHEN and SYDVKM. The CDR3 runs 13 residues. The V gene end was trimmed by 6 bases and the J gene end by 8 bases; junction bases not matched to a gene: 7.

This clone was counted between two and nine times. The rearrangement uses TRBV4-3 and TRBJ1-1; D gene uncertain. V dropped 2 bases and J dropped 3 bases, with 13 bases sitting between them. Germline values: CDR1 LGHNA, CDR2 YSLEER. This CDR3 is built from 15 residues. This CDR3 is CASSQLWAGDTEAFF. The CDR3 DNA is TGCGCCAGCAGCCAACTCTGGGCAGGTGACACTGAAGCTTTCTTT.

The chain links TRBV6-5 to TRBJ1-2, with D possibly being TRBD1 (5 bases). Looked up from germline, CDR1 is MNHEY and CDR2 is SVGAGI. This CDR3 is built from 12 residues. V lost 8 bases, J lost 5 bases, and 12 bases lay in between. CDR3 DNA: TGTGCCAGCCTTGGGGGAGGGTATGGCTACACCTTC. Translated, it gives CASLGGGYGYTF.

The V gene is TRBV28, the J gene TRBJ1-2; 10 bases are a match to TRBD1. V lost 5 bases, J lost 5 bases, and 8 bases stayed unmatched. This CDR3 has 15 residues. In germline, CDR1 is MDHEN, CDR2 SYDVKM. Here the CDR3 reads CASSRTDRGLYGYTF. CDR3 coding DNA: TGTGCCAGCAGTCGTACGGACAGGGGGTTATATGGCTACACCTTC.

The gene calls are TRBV5-1 and TRBJ2-6; D is ambiguous. The germline gives CDR1 SGHRS, CDR2 YFSETQ. This CDR3 has 14 residues. V dropped 4 bases and J dropped 0 bases, with 5 bases sitting between them. The CDR3 region is CASSPGSGANVLTF. CDR3 sequence (DNA): TGCGCCAGCAGCCCGGGCTCTGGGGCCAACGTCCTGACTTTC. The full variable domain, with the rest looked up from reference TRBV5-1 and TRBJ2-6, is KAGVTQTPRYLIKTRGQQVTLSCSPISGHRSVSWYQQTPGQGLQFLFEYFSETQRNKGNFPGRFSGRQFSNSRSEMNVSTLELGDSALYLCASSPGSGANVLTFGAGSRLTVL.

The V call is TRBV6-6, the J call TRBJ2-1; 11 nucleotides align to TRBD2. The junction had 9 bases not matched to a gene; V was cut back by 11 bases and J by 3 bases. The germline V gene encodes CDR1 MNHNY and CDR2 SVGAGI (reference sequence). The CDR3 totals 15 residues. The CDR3 loop is CAATGLAELYNEQFF. The CDR3 DNA reads TGTGCCGCAACGGGACTAGCGGAGCTCTACAATGAGCAGTTCTTC.

The rearrangement uses TRBV2 and TRBJ2-3; D is undetermined. V was trimmed by 4 bases and J by 4 bases, leaving 12 bases between them. Germline CDR1 is SNHLY and CDR2 is FYNNEI. The CDR3 is made up of 14 amino acids. The CDR3 reads CASSGQTRADTQYF. The CDR3 DNA reads as TGTGCCAGCAGTGGGCAGACACGAGCAGATACGCAGTATTTT. Full variable domain (rest looked up from reference TRBV2 and TRBJ2-3): EPEVTQTPSHQVTQMGQEVILRCVPISNHLYFYWYRQILGQKVEFLVSFYNNEISEKSEIFDDQFSVERPDGSNFTLKIRSTKLEDSAMYFCASSGQTRADTQYFGPGTRLTVL.

The J gene is TRBJ1-1, the V gene TRBV30; no definite D call. Germline values: CDR1 GTSNPN, CDR2 SVGIG (reference sequence). This CDR3 contains 11 residues. The V end was cut by 2 bases, the J end by 10 bases, with 11 bases between. Here the CDR3 reads CAWSSIAGAFF. The CDR3 DNA reads TGTGCCTGGAGTAGCATAGCGGGAGCTTTCTTT. The variable domain in full, completed from reference TRBV30 and TRBJ1-1, reads SQTIHQWPATLVQPVGSPLSLECTVEGTSNPNLYWYRQAAGRGLQLLFYSVGIGQISSEVPQNLSASRPQDRQFILSSKKLLLSDSGFYLCAWSSIAGAFFGQGTRLTVV.